The rows below give T cell receptor beta chains drawn from one sample of a study of regulatory T cells in long-lasting Graves disease. TCRdb re-called the multiplex PCR reads with MiXCR, one entry per CDR3 protein. Of 250,000 or so distinct CDR3 sequences in the sample, 15% to 20% were seen once. The same specimen was also included in a second study, on T cells in Graves' hyperthyroidism and ophthalmopathy.

Source: peripheral blood mononuclear cells (PBMCs), taken at new diagnosis, from a patient treated with antithyroid drugs. Source of these receptors: a woman under 40 with Graves disease. The CDR3 runs from the conserved cysteine through the conserved F or W. D genes are given only for firm matches. Clone size is not always given. Where it is, it says once, few, many or a class for expanded clones.

abundance	d_gene	v_gene	j_gene	CDR3aa	CDR3nt
many	NA	TRBV5-5	TRBJ2-7	CASSFGFSGEQYF	TGTGCCAGCAGCTTTGGGTTTTCAGGCGAGCAGTACTTC
many	NA	TRBV19	TRBJ1-4	CASSILGGREKLFF	TGTGCCAGTAGTATCCTCGGGGGGCGTGAAAAACTGTTTTTT
few	NA	TRBV24-1	TRBJ2-2	CATSSRITGELFF	TGTGCCACCAGTAGCCGAATCACCGGGGAGCTGTTTTTT
few	TRBD1	TRBV5-6	TRBJ1-2	CASSFPTGTEINGYTF	TGTGCCAGCAGCTTCCCCACCGGGACAGAGATTAATGGCTACACCTTC
NA	NA	TRBV6-2/TRBV6-3	TRBJ2-2	CASSYFNTGELFF	TGTGCCAGCAGTTACTTTAACACCGGGGAGCTGTTTTTT
NA	NA	TRBV7-9	TRBJ1-2	CASSPSLTGSTGYTF	TGTGCCAGCAGCCCATCCCTTACAGGGTCGACTGGCTACACCTTC
many	TRBD2	TRBV7-2	TRBJ2-5	CASSLEYGGGVETQYF	TGTGCCAGCAGCTTAGAGTATGGCGGGGGTGTCGAGACCCAGTACTTC
many	NA	TRBV29-1	TRBJ1-1	CSVAGTMNTEAFF	TGCAGCGTTGCCGGGACCATGAACACTGAAGCTTTCTTT
many	NA	TRBV29-1	TRBJ1-1	CSVTLDLNTEAFF	TGCAGCGTTACCCTGGACCTCAACACTGAAGCTTTCTTT
few	TRBD2	TRBV24-1	TRBJ2-5	CATSDSSGGGETQYF	TGTGCCACCAGTGATTCCAGCGGGGGTGGGGAGACCCAGTACTTC
NA	TRBD1	TRBV9	TRBJ1-5	CASSPTGDHQPQHF	TGTGCCAGCAGCCCGACAGGGGATCATCAGCCCCAGCATTTT
many	NA	TRBV14	TRBJ2-3	CASSPTPSTDTQYF	TGTGCCAGCAGCCCGACACCTAGCACAGATACGCAGTATTTT
many	TRBD1	TRBV28	TRBJ2-7	CASTFGQAEQYF	TGTGCCAGCACCTTCGGACAGGCCGAGCAGTACTTC
once	NA	TRBV2	TRBJ2-5	CASSEQRQMGTQYF	TGTGCCAGCAGTGAACAGAGGCAGATGGGGACCCAGTACTTC
many	TRBD2	TRBV5-1	TRBJ2-1	CASSLAGAGGYNEQFF	TGCGCCAGCAGCTTGGCCGGGGCGGGGGGATACAATGAGCAGTTCTTC
NA	TRBD1	TRBV25-1	TRBJ2-7	CASSEYGTGIYEQYF	TGTGCCAGCAGTGAATACGGGACAGGGATCTACGAGCAGTACTTC
many	NA	TRBV9	TRBJ2-7	CASSVAGGRSYEQYF	TGTGCCAGCAGCGTAGCGGGCGGTAGATCCTACGAGCAGTACTTC
NA	NA	TRBV7-9	TRBJ2-6	CASIGGPRDDPSGANVLTF	TGTGCCAGCATCGGGGGGCCGAGGGACGACCCCTCTGGGGCCAACGTCCTGACTTTC
few	NA	TRBV5-1	TRBJ1-3	CASSAGRGSGNTIYF	TGCGCCAGCAGCGCCGGTCGAGGATCTGGAAACACCATATATTTT
few	TRBD1	TRBV6-1	TRBJ1-1	CASSTTGFPEAFF	TGTGCCAGCAGTACGACAGGGTTCCCTGAAGCTTTCTTT
many	NA	TRBV20-1	TRBJ2-7	CSAPFLGDREQYF	TGCAGTGCTCCCTTTCTGGGGGACCGCGAGCAGTACTTC
NA	TRBD1	TRBV20-1	TRBJ1-2	CSARAQQGDASYGYTF	TGCAGTGCTAGAGCTCAACAGGGGGATGCTTCCTATGGCTACACCTTC
many	TRBD1	TRBV7-9	TRBJ1-1	CASSLGGANTEAFF	TGTGCCAGCAGCCTAGGGGGCGCGAACACTGAAGCTTTCTTT
many	TRBD1	TRBV13	TRBJ2-3	CASSFWTGPDTQYF	TGTGCCAGCAGCTTCTGGACAGGGCCAGATACGCAGTATTTT
many	NA	TRBV10-3	TRBJ1-2	CAISGGDGTYGYTF	TGTGCCATCAGTGGAGGGGACGGAACCTATGGCTACACCTTC
NA	TRBD1	TRBV5-1	TRBJ1-1	CASRRTGEWTEAFF	TGCGCCAGCAGACGTACAGGGGAGTGGACTGAAGCTTTCTTT
NA	NA	TRBV29-1	TRBJ2-7	CSVEWQGGYEQYF	TGCAGCGTTGAATGGCAGGGGGGCTACGAGCAGTACTTC
NA	TRBD1	TRBV4-2	TRBJ2-2	CASSQAGQGNGELFF	TGTGCCAGCAGCCAGGCGGGACAGGGGAACGGGGAGCTGTTTTTT
many	NA	TRBV5-1	TRBJ2-1	CASSVDDGTLNEQFF	TGCGCCAGCAGCGTTGATGACGGGACCCTCAATGAGCAGTTCTTC
many	NA	TRBV27	TRBJ1-1	CASSFGVVTEAFF	TGTGCCAGCAGTTTTGGGGTAGTAACTGAAGCTTTCTTT
few	NA	TRBV7-9	TRBJ2-7	CASSEGQSSYEQYF	TGTGCCAGCAGCGAAGGACAGAGCTCCTACGAGCAGTACTTC